The present entry profiles one T cell receptor beta chain with its context. The antigen remains unidentified. Per the germline V gene, CDR1 is MGHRA and CDR2 is YSYEKL. J was trimmed by 5 bases and V by 4 bases; bases with no gene match: 6. The CDR3 runs to 15 residues. These data come from a study of shared clonotypes between healthy human individuals. Study summary: Researchers assigned three CD4 naive, three CD4 memory, two CD8 naive and one CD8 memory plate to each donor. General observations from the study: Some naive CD4 clonotypes, roughly 4.7%, turned up in common across a handful of donors.

Some 28,000 T cell genomes (roughly 220 ng DNA) went into each sorted-subset replicate. Clones were sequenced by immunoSEQ multiplex PCR, and TCRdb holds only the in-frame ones, with some missing. The sample holds millions of clones, 90% to 95% seen once. The TCR was taken from a man younger than 35 in good health. The rearrangement links TRBV4-1 to TRBJ1-5; 9 nucleotides agree with TRBD1. The sequenced sample was naive CD4+ T cells sorted from blood. The subset here: CD45RA+ positively selected. CDR3 nucleotides: TGCGCCAGCAGCCCTGGGACAGGGTTTCATCAGCCCCAGCATTTT. It encodes CASSPGTGFHQPQHF.